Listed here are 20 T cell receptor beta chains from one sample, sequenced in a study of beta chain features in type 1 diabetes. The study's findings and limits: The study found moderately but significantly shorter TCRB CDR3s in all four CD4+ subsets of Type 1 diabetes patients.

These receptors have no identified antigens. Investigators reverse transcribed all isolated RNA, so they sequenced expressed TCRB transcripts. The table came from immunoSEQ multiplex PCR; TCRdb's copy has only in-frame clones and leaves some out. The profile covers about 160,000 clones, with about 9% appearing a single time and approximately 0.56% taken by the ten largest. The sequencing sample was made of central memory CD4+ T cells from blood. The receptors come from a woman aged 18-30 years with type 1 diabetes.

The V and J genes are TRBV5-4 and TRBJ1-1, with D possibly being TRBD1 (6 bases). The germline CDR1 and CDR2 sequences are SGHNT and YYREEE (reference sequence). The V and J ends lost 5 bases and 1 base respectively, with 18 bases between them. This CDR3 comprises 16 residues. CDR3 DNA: TGTGCCAGCAGTTCCCCAGGGGATCTTGGGAACACTGAAGCTTTCTTT. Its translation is CASSSPGDLGNTEAFF.

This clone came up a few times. In DNA, the CDR3 is TGCGCCAGCAGCTTAGGAGGAAATGAGCAGTTCTTC. This encodes CASSLGGNEQFF. This chain joins TRBV5-1 and TRBJ2-1; the D gene is possibly TRBD2 (5 bases). The V end lost 2 bases, the J end lost 7 bases, and 7 bases lay between the germline ends. The CDR3 loop spans 12 amino acids. The germline V gene encodes CDR1 SGHRS and CDR2 YFSETQ.

CDR3 DNA: TGTGCCAGCATCAGAGGTTCTAGCAGAGAGACCCAGTACTTC. It specifies CASIRGSSRETQYF. The V gene is TRBV2, the J gene TRBJ2-5, with D perhaps matching TRBD2 (5 bases). CDR3 size: 14 residues. Germline assignment: CDR1 SNHLY and CDR2 FYNNEI. V gave up 7 bases and J gave up 4 bases, with 16 bases separating them. Full variable domain (remainder filled in from reference TRBV2 and TRBJ2-5): EPEVTQTPSHQVTQMGQEVILRCVPISNHLYFYWYRQILGQKVEFLVSFYNNEISEKSEIFDDQFSVERPDGSNFTLKIRSTKLEDSAMYFCASIRGSSRETQYFGPGTRLLVL.

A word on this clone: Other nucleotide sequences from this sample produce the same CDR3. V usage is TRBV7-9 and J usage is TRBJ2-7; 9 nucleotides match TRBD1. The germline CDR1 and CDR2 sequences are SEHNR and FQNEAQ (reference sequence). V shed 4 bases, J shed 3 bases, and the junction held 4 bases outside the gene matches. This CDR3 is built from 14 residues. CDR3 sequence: CASSSGQGDYEQYF. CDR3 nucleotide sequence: TGTGCCAGCAGCTCGGGACAGGGAGACTACGAGCAGTACTTC.

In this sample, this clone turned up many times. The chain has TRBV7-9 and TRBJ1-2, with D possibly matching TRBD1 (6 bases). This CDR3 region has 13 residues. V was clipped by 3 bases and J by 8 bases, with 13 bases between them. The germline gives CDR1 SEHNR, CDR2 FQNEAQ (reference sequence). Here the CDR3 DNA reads TGTGCCAGCAGCTTCGCACAGGGCCAAGGCTACACCTTC. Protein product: CASSFAQGQGYTF.

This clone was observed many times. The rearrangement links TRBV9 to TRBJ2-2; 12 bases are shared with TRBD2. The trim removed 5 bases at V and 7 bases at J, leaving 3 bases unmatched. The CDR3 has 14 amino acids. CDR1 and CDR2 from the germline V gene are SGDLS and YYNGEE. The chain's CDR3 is CASRLAGGDGELFF. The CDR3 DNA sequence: TGTGCCAGCAGACTAGCGGGGGGAGACGGGGAGCTGTTTTTT.

The CDR3 here is CASSPPRRAGETQYF. As DNA, the CDR3 is TGTGCCAGCAGCCCTCCCCGTCGGGCGGGGGAGACCCAGTACTTC. J is TRBJ2-5 and V is TRBV7-6; weak D call: TRBD2 (6 bases). V was trimmed by 5 bases and J by 5 bases, leaving 18 bases between them. Germline V CDR1 and CDR2: SGHVS, FNYEAQ. This CDR3 is built from 15 residues.

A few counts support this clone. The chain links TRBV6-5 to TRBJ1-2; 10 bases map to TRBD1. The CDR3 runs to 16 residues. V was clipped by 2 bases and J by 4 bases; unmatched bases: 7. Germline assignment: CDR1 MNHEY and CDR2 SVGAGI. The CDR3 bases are TGTGCCAGCAGTTACGCCGCGGGACAGGGGTTCTATGGCTACACCTTC. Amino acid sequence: CASSYAAGQGFYGYTF.

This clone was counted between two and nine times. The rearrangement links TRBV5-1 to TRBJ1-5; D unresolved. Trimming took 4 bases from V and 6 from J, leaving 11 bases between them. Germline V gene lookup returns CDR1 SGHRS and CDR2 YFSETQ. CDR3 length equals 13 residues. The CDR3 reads CASSGEGSQPQHF. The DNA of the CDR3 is TGCGCCAGCAGCGGTGAGGGCAGTCAGCCCCAGCATTTT.

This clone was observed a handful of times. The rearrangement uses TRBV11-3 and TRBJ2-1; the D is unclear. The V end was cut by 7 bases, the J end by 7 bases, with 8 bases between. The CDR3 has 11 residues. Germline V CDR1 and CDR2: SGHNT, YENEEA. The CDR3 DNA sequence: TGTGCCAGCACTAAGTTAAATGAGCAGTTCTTC. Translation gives CASTKLNEQFF.

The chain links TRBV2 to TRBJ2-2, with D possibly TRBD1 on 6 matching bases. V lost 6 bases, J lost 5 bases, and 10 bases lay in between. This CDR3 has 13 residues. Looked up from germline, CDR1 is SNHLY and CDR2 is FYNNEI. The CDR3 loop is CASRERGTGELFF. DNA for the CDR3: TGTGCCAGCAGGGAAAGGGGGACCGGGGAGCTGTTTTTT.

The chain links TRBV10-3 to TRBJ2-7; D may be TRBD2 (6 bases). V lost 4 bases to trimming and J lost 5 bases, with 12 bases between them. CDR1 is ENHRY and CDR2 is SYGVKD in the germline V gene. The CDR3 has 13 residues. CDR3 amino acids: CAISVSREDEQYF. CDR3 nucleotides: TGTGCCATCAGTGTAAGCAGGGAGGACGAGCAGTACTTC.

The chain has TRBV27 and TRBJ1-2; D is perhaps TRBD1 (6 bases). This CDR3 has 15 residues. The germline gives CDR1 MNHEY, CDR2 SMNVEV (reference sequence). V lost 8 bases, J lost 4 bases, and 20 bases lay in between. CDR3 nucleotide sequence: TGTGCCAGCGGGGTCGGGCCGGGGGGCGGCTATGGCTACACCTTC. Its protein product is CASGVGPGGGYGYTF.

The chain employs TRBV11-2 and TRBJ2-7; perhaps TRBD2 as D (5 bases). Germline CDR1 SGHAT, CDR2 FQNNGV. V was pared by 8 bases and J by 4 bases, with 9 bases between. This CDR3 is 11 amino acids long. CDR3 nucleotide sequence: TGTGCCAGCGGAGGAGATTACGAGCAGTACTTC. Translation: CASGGDYEQYF.

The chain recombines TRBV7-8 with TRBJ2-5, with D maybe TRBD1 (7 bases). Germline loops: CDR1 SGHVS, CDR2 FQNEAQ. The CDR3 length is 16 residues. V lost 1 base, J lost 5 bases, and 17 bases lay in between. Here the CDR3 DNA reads TGTGCCAGCAGCTTAGGCGGGACAGTTAGGAGGGAGACCCAGTACTTC. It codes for CASSLGGTVRRETQYF.

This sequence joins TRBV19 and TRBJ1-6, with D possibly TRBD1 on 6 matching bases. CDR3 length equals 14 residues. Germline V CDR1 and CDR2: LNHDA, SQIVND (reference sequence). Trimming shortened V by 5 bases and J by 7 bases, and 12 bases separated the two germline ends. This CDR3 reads CASSVGQLNSPLHF. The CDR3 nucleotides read TGTGCCAGTAGTGTGGGACAATTAAATTCACCCCTCCACTTT.

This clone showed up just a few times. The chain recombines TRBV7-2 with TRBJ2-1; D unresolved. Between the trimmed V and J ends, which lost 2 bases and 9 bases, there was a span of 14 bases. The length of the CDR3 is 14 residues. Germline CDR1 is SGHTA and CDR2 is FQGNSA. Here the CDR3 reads CASSLMVTTFEQFF. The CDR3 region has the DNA TGTGCCAGCAGCTTAATGGTGACGACTTTTGAGCAGTTCTTC. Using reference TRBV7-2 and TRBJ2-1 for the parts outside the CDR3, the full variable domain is GAGVSQSPSNKVTEKGKDVELRCDPISGHTALYWYRQSLGQGLEFLIYFQGNSAPDKSGLPSDRFSAERTGGSVSTLTIQRTQQEDSAVYLCASSLMVTTFEQFFGPGTRLTVL.

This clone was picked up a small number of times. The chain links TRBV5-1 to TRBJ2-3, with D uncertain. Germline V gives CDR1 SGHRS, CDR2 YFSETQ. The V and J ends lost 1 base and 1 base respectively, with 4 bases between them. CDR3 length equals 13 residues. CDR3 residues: CASSLSRTDTQYF. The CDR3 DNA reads TGCGCCAGCAGCTTGAGCCGCACAGATACGCAGTATTTT.

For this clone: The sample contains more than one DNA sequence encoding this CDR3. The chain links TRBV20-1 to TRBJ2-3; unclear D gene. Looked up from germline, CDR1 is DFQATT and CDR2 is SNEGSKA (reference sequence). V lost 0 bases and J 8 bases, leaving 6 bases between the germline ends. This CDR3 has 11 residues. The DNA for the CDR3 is TGCAGTGCTAGAGATCTTAGTACGCAGTATTTT. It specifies CSARDLSTQYF.

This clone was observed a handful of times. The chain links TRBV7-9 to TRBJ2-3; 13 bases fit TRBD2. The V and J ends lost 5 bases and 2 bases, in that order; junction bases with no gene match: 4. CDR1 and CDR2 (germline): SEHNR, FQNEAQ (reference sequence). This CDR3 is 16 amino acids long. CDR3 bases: TGTGCCAGCAGCCCCGGACTAGCGGGAGTCACAGATACGCAGTATTTT. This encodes CASSPGLAGVTDTQYF.